This T cell receptor beta chain was retrieved from a study of Tregs in tolerant kidney transplant recipients. Study background: Mixed chimerism was transient after nonmyeloablative marrow transplants from related graft donors.

Clones were read by immunoSEQ multiplex PCR, and TCRdb kept only the in-frame ones, dropping some. Its clone listing holds roughly 50,000 clones. The sequence was collected from a human donor who received a combined kidney and bone marrow transplant. The specimen was CD4+ T cells from blood, collected before the transplant.

The CDR3 here is CASSWDYTQETQYF. CDR3 DNA, as far as it was read: TGTGCCAGCAGCTGGGACTATACCCAAGAGACC. The chain employs TRBV7-8 and TRBJ2-5; 7 bases are shared with TRBD2. The DNA ends 3 residues before the CDR3 does, and the rest of the CDR3 is filled in from the germline J gene. Germline CDR1 and CDR2: SGHVS and FQNEAQ. The CDR3 spans 14 residues. The ends lost 4 bases at V and 1 base at J; junction bases unmatched: 3.